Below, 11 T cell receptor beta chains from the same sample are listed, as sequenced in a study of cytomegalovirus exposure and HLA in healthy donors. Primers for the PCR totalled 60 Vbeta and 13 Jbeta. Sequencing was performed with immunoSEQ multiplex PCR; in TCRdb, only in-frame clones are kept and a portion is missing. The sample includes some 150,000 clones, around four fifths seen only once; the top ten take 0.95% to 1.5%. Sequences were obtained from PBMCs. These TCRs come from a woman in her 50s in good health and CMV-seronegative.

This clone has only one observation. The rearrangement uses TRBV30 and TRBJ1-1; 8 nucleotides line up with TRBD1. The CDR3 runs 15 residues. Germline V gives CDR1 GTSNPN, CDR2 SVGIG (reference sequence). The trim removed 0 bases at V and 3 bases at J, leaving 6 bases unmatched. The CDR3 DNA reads TGTGCCTGGAGTGTAGAGGACAGGGCCTACACTGAAGCTTTCTTT. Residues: CAWSVEDRAYTEAFF.

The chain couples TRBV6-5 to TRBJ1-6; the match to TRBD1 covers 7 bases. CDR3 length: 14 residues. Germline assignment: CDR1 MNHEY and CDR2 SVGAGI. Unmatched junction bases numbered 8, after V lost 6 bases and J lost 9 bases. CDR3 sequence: CASRSTGAGSPLHF. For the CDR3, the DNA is TGTGCCAGCAGGAGCACAGGGGCTGGTTCACCCCTCCACTTT.

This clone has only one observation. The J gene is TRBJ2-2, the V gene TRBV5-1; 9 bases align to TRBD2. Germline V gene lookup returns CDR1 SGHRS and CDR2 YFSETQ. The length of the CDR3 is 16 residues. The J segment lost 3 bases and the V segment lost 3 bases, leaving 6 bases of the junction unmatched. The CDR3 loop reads CASSWGTSSYTGELFF. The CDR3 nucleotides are TGCGCCAGCAGCTGGGGGACTAGCTCATACACCGGGGAGCTGTTTTTT.

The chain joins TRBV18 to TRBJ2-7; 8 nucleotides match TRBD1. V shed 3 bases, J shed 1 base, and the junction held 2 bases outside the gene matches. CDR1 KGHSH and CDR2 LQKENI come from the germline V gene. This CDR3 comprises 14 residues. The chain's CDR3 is CASSPRTGSYEQYF. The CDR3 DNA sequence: TGTGCCAGCTCACCCCGGACAGGGTCCTACGAGCAGTACTTC.

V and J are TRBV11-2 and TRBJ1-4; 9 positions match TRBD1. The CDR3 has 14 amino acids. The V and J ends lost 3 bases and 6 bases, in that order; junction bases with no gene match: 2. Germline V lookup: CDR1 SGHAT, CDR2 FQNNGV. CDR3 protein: CASSLGQGHEKLFF. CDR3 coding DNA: TGTGCCAGCAGCTTGGGACAGGGACATGAAAAACTGTTTTTT.

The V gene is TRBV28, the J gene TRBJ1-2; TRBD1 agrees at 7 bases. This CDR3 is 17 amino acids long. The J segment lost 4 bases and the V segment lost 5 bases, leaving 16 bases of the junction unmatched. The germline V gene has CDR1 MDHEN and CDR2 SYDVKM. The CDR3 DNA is TGTGCCAGCAGTAGACCGGGACAGACTCGCGCGGGCTATGGCTACACCTTC. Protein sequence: CASSRPGQTRAGYGYTF.

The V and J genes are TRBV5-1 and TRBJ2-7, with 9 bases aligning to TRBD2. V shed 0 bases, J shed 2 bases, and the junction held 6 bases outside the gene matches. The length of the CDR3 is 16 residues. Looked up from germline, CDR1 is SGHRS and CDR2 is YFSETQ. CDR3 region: CASSLDASGTAYEQYF. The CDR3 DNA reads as TGCGCCAGCAGCTTGGATGCTAGCGGGACTGCCTACGAGCAGTACTTC.

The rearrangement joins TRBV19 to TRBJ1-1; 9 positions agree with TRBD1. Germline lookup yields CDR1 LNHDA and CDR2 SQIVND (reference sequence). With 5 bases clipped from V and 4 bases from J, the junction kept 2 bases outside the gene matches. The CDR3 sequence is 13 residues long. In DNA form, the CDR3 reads TGTGCCAGTAGTCCGGACAGGGGCACTGAAGCTTTCTTT. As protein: CASSPDRGTEAFF.

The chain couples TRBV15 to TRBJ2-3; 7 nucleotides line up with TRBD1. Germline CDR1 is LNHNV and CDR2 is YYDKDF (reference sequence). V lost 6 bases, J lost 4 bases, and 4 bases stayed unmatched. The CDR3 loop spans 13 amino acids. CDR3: CATRGQISDTQYF. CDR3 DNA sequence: TGTGCCACCAGGGGACAGATATCAGATACGCAGTATTTT.

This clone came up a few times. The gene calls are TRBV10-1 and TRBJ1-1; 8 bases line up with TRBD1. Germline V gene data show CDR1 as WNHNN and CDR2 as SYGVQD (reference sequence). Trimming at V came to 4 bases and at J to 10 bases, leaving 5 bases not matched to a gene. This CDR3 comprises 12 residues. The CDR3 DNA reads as TGCGCCAGCAGTGCAGGACAGGGTACAGCTTTCTTT. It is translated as CASSAGQGTAFF.

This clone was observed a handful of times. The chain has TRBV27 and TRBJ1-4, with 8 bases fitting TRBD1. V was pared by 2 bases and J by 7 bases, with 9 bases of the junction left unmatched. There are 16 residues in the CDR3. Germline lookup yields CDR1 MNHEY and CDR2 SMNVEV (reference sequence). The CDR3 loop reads CASSLEEDRATEKLFF. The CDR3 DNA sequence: TGTGCCAGCAGTTTAGAAGAGGACAGGGCGACTGAAAAACTGTTTTTT.